The 22 T cell receptor beta chains below come from one sample, sequenced in a study of cytomegalovirus exposure and HLA in healthy donors. 13 Jbeta primers and 60 Vbeta primers were used for the PCR. Some clones are missing from TCRdb's copy, which holds only in-frame ones; the method was immunoSEQ multiplex PCR. The table has about 170,000 clones, 80% to 85% seen once. The sequencing sample was made of PBMCs. The origin of the receptors is a male donor in good health and CMV-seronegative.

The CDR3 region is CASSPDYSSNQPQHF. Here the CDR3 DNA reads TGTGCCAGCAGCCCAGACTACAGTAGCAATCAGCCCCAGCATTTT. This chain uses TRBV6-5 with TRBJ1-5; no clear D gene. The germline CDR1 and CDR2 sequences are MNHEY and SVGAGI. The CDR3 consists of 15 residues. Deletions cut 6 bases from V and 0 bases from J, with 12 bases between.

The chain links TRBV18 to TRBJ1-5; 10 nucleotides agree with TRBD1. Germline V gene lookup returns CDR1 KGHSH and CDR2 LQKENI. The CDR3 runs to 16 residues. The J segment lost 4 bases and the V segment lost 1 base, leaving 4 bases of the junction unmatched. In DNA, the CDR3 is TGTGCCAGCTCACCACTCCGGGACAGGGGAAATCAGCCCCAGCATTTT. Translating it yields CASSPLRDRGNQPQHF.

V is TRBV5-4 and J is TRBJ2-3; maybe TRBD2 (7 bases). Trimming stripped 0 bases from V and 2 bases from J, with 13 bases between. The germline CDR1 and CDR2 sequences are SGHNT and YYREEE (reference sequence). The CDR3 consists of 16 residues. The CDR3: CASSLATGGPTDTQYF. The DNA for the CDR3 is TGTGCCAGCAGCTTGGCCACGGGGGGCCCCACAGATACGCAGTATTTT.

The rearrangement links TRBV6-6 to TRBJ1-2, with D perhaps matching TRBD1 (6 bases). This CDR3 region has 13 residues. V dropped 5 bases and J dropped 8 bases, with 15 bases sitting between them. Per the germline V gene, CDR1 is MNHNY and CDR2 is SVGAGI (reference sequence). CDR3 nucleotides: TGTGCCAGCAGTACCGAGGGGGTCGGGGGCTACACCTTC. This encodes CASSTEGVGGYTF.

The chain uses TRBV5-4 and TRBJ2-3; weak D call: TRBD1 (5 bases). Germline lookup yields CDR1 SGHNT and CDR2 YYREEE (reference sequence). Trimming pared 4 bases from V and 0 bases from J, leaving 15 bases between. This CDR3 is built from 16 residues. The CDR3 reads CASSMTANPSTDTQYF. DNA for the CDR3: TGTGCCAGCAGCATGACAGCCAACCCAAGCACAGATACGCAGTATTTT.

The V gene is TRBV5-1, the J gene TRBJ1-6; 9 bases are shared with TRBD1. Germline trimming cut 0 bases from V and 8 bases from J; bases unmatched to any gene: 0. This CDR3 region has 14 residues. Germline lookup yields CDR1 SGHRS and CDR2 YFSETQ. The CDR3 DNA sequence: TGCGCCAGCAGCTTGGGGGACAGGGATTCACCCCTCCACTTT. Translated, it gives CASSLGDRDSPLHF.

The sample holds a few counts of this clone. The chain uses TRBV30 and TRBJ2-4, with D possibly being TRBD2 (6 bases). This CDR3 spans 13 amino acids. CDR1 is GTSNPN, CDR2 SVGIG, per germline (reference sequence). The V end lost 2 bases, the J end lost 9 bases, and 14 bases lay between the germline ends. The CDR3 DNA is TGTGCCTGGAGTATCGGGACTTCAGGCATTCAGTACTTC. This codes for CAWSIGTSGIQYF. Full variable domain (missing parts from reference TRBV30 and TRBJ2-4): SQTIHQWPATLVQPVGSPLSLECTVEGTSNPNLYWYRQAAGRGLQLLFYSVGIGQISSEVPQNLSASRPQDRQFILSSKKLLLSDSGFYLCAWSIGTSGIQYFGAGTRLSVL.

The chain links TRBV6-6 to TRBJ1-1, with D unclear. This CDR3 contains 13 residues. V lost 5 bases, J lost 1 base, and 8 bases lay in between. Germline CDR1 reads MNHNY; CDR2 reads SVGAGI (reference sequence). As DNA, the CDR3 is TGTGCCAGCAGTCCTACCCGGAACACTGAAGCTTTCTTT. It encodes CASSPTRNTEAFF.

The chain combines TRBV5-1 with TRBJ1-6, with TRBD1 matching 8 bases. Trimming at V came to 4 bases and at J to 5 bases, leaving 8 bases not matched to a gene. Germline V lookup: CDR1 SGHRS, CDR2 YFSETQ. The CDR3 length is 16 residues. Written as DNA, the CDR3 is TGCGCCAGCAGCATAGACAGGGGTGCGAATAATTCACCCCTCCACTTT. Amino acid sequence: CASSIDRGANNSPLHF.

The V gene is TRBV19, the J gene TRBJ1-1, with TRBD1 as a possible D gene (6 bases). V was trimmed by 7 bases and J by 1 base, leaving 10 bases between them. Germline CDR1 LNHDA, CDR2 SQIVND (reference sequence). The CDR3 is made up of 13 amino acids. The CDR3 is CASTTGSNTEAFF. Here the CDR3 DNA reads TGTGCCAGTACGACAGGCTCGAACACTGAAGCTTTCTTT.

The chain is built from TRBV11-2 and TRBJ1-3; TRBD1 matches at 12 bases. Germline CDR1 and CDR2: SGHAT and FQNNGV. This CDR3 has 16 amino acids. V lost 4 bases, J lost 4 bases, and 5 bases stayed unmatched. The DNA of the CDR3 is TGTGCCAGCAGCTCGGGACAGGGGGCTGTGGGAAACACCATATATTTT. Translated: CASSSGQGAVGNTIYF.

The chain couples TRBV5-1 to TRBJ2-1; 8 bases are shared with TRBD2. The J segment lost 6 bases and the V segment lost 3 bases, leaving 8 bases of the junction unmatched. This CDR3 contains 15 residues. Germline CDR1 is SGHRS and CDR2 is YFSETQ. Written as DNA, the CDR3 is TGCGCCAGCAGCTCGAGCGGGGGCCCCCCCAATGAGCAGTTCTTC. Its translation: CASSSSGGPPNEQFF.

The chain recombines TRBV7-8 with TRBJ1-1, with D unclear. CDR1 SGHVS and CDR2 FQNEAQ come from the germline V gene. Trimming took 5 bases from V and 3 from J, leaving 10 bases between them. This CDR3 spans 13 amino acids. The CDR3 spells CASSLGVHTEAFF. The DNA of the CDR3 is TGTGCCAGCAGCCTCGGGGTTCACACTGAAGCTTTCTTT.

The chain joins TRBV11-2 to TRBJ1-6; perhaps TRBD1 as D (6 bases). Trimming took 3 bases from V and 2 from J, leaving 17 bases between them. The CDR3 covers 18 residues. Germline loops: CDR1 SGHAT, CDR2 FQNNGV. The CDR3 DNA is TGTGCCAGCAGCTTGCATCCAGGGGTTAGCGCCTATAATTCACCCCTCCACTTT. Protein sequence: CASSLHPGVSAYNSPLHF. The full variable domain, completed using reference TRBV11-2 and TRBJ1-6, is EAGVAQSPRYKIIEKRQSVAFWCNPISGHATLYWYQQILGQGPKLLIQFQNNGVVDDSQLPKDRFSAERLKGVDSTLKIQPAKLEDSAVYLCASSLHPGVSAYNSPLHFGNGTRLTVT.

This chain joins TRBV5-6 and TRBJ2-1, with D possibly TRBD2 on 5 matching bases. Trimming removed 6 bases from V and 9 bases from J, with 10 bases in between. CDR3 length: 11 amino acids. Germline values: CDR1 SGHDT, CDR2 YYEEEE. The CDR3 nucleotides are TGTGCCAGCATGAGGGAGTCTGAGCAGTTCTTC. This encodes CASMRESEQFF.

The rearrangement joins TRBV11-3 to TRBJ1-6, with D hard to call. CDR3 length: 13 residues. CDR1 and CDR2 (germline): SGHNT, YENEEA. The ends were cut back, 5 bases at V and 7 bases at J, with 9 bases in the middle. CDR3 sequence: CASSLRNNSPLHF. For the CDR3, the DNA is TGTGCCAGCAGCCTCAGGAACAATTCACCCCTCCACTTT.

The gene calls are TRBV5-8 and TRBJ1-5; D remains ambiguous. The CDR3 is 15 amino acids. Trimming stripped 4 bases from V and 0 bases from J, with 11 bases between. Germline CDR1 and CDR2: SGHTS and YDEGEE. The CDR3 spells CASSPSGNSNQPQHF. For the CDR3, the DNA is TGTGCCAGCAGCCCATCGGGGAATAGCAATCAGCCCCAGCATTTT.

This chain uses TRBV5-1 with TRBJ2-2, with D tentatively TRBD1 (6 bases). Germline CDR1 and CDR2: SGHRS and YFSETQ. This CDR3 has 13 amino acids. V lost 4 bases and J lost 8, with 12 bases in between. The CDR3 is CASSRDTQGELFF. CDR3 DNA sequence: TGCGCCAGCAGCCGGGACACCCAAGGGGAGCTGTTTTTT. The whole variable domain, remainder taken from reference TRBV5-1 and TRBJ2-2, is KAGVTQTPRYLIKTRGQQVTLSCSPISGHRSVSWYQQTPGQGLQFLFEYFSETQRNKGNFPGRFSGRQFSNSRSEMNVSTLELGDSALYLCASSRDTQGELFFGEGSRLTVL.

The chain links TRBV7-9 to TRBJ2-7, with a possible D match to TRBD1 (7 bases). The germline V gene has CDR1 SEHNR and CDR2 FQNEAQ (reference sequence). The CDR3 spans 14 residues. V lost 5 bases and J 3 bases, leaving 14 bases between the germline ends. The CDR3 region has the DNA TGTGCCAGCAGCCAGGAGGGACAGATCTACGAGCAGTACTTC. Its translation: CASSQEGQIYEQYF.

This clone occurred a few times. V gene TRBV5-6 combines with J gene TRBJ2-7, with TRBD2 matching over 9 bases. This CDR3 contains 14 residues. V dropped 2 bases and J dropped 2; count of bases not matched to a gene: 2. The germline CDR1 and CDR2 sequences are SGHDT and YYEEEE. CDR3 region: CASSLAGGPYEQYF. The CDR3 nucleotides are TGTGCCAGCAGCTTAGCGGGGGGCCCCTACGAGCAGTACTTC.

The rearrangement uses TRBV5-4 and TRBJ1-1; a possible D gene is TRBD1 (6 bases). This CDR3 contains 15 residues. Looked up from germline, CDR1 is SGHNT and CDR2 is YYREEE (reference sequence). Trimming took off 0 bases at V and 0 bases at J, with 9 bases between the two ends. CDR3 region: CASSLAGTMNTEAFF. The CDR3 bases are TGTGCCAGCAGCTTGGCGGGGACAATGAACACTGAAGCTTTCTTT.

A word on this clone: The junction does not match germline at one end; this may be a read error. The V call is TRBV7-9, the J call TRBJ1-2, with TRBD1 as a possible D gene (5 bases). Germline values: CDR1 SEHNR, CDR2 FQNEAQ (reference sequence). The CDR3 extends over 13 amino acids. The CDR3 spells CARSLGSGYGYTF. The CDR3 DNA is TGTGCCCGCAGCTTAGGATCAGGGTATGGCTACACCTTC.